This T cell receptor beta chain is drawn from a study of CD8 T cells in Susac syndrome (dated by TCRdb to the late 2010s). Broadly, across the study: Of the Susac syndrome patients who were sequenced, eight were in clinical remission while 5 or 6 had clinically active disease. Whether CD8+ T cell activation and differentiation in Susac syndrome was antigen driven was tested using repertoire sequencing. At the time of blood withdrawal, Susac syndrome patients were either therapy-naive, taking corticosteroids (with some also receiving IVIg), or on IVIg alone.

RNA was extracted using the RNeasy kit, and roughly 0.45 to 1 microgram was reverse transcribed with random hexamers. TCR beta CDR3 regions were amplified with the immunoSEQ multiplex PCR assay covering 54 Vbeta and 13 Jbeta segments. PCR amplification bias was corrected by using a synthetic template baseline for primer optimization and computational correction. On the authors' methods: Reads were annotated to V, D and J genes per IMGT and analyzed with immunoSEQ Analyzer, keeping only productive sequences. Clonality was computed as one minus Shannon entropy normalized by log2 of the number of productive unique sequences. For each patient and control, public and private clones were evaluated among the 100 most prevalent clones. A clone was defined as Susac-specific if it was absent from the healthy and MS cohorts, from over 1,000 published viral clones and from other ImmuneACCESS disease sequences. TCRdb reanalyzed the raw reads on its own, using fastp at Q25 for trimming and MiXCR for clone calling, and kept in-frame beta chains. Rows are combined by CDR3 protein, so each entry shows the most common genes and DNA. The authors' filters were not applied to this entry. The sample has 110,000 to 150,000 distinct CDR3 sequences on record, 95% of them singletons. The ten largest clonotypes hold approximately 0.08% of the sample.

High-throughput TCR beta sequencing profiled peripheral blood CD8+ and CD4+ T cells from healthy donors, Susac syndrome patients and multiple sclerosis patients. The Susac syndrome patients fulfilled recently defined diagnostic criteria for either definite or probable disease. Bulk CD8+ and CD4+ T cells were purified by magnetic negative isolation, while CD8+ TEMRA cells were enriched using FACS. Blood was drawn into EDTA tubes, processed within 24 hours, and PBMCs were isolated by density gradient centrifugation. PBMCs intended for TCR sequencing were frozen in liquid nitrogen and were later thawed in a 37 degrees C water bath. The sorted or isolated CD4+, CD8+ and CD8+ TEMRA cells reached a purity of at least 90%. As to this clonotype: It lacks a known antigen. No quality values exist for individual bases; no much larger clone is one base distant.

The germline V gene (reference sequence) provides CDR1 MNHNY and CDR2 SVGAGI. The germline V and J ends show losses of 5 bases and 4 bases respectively, and no gene match explains 8 bases of the junction. The CDR3 holds 15 amino acids from the cysteine to the phenylalanine. The read is trimmed to its CDR3 DNA, 45 bases read in frame from base 1. Overall study outcomes, separate from this receptor: No clonal expansion was detected in the CD4+ T cell repertoire of Susac syndrome patients. The study acknowledged that relatively few individuals were included in the TCR sequencing and HLA analysis.

Source material: CD4+ T cells from PBMCs. The sequence links TRBV6-6 to TRBJ2-3; 8 bases in between match TRBD2. The TCR was taken from a human donor with Susac syndrome. The CDR3 loop reads CASSNQGLGADTQYF. The nucleotide sequence is TGTGCCAGCAGTAACCAGGGACTAGGGGCAGATACGCAGTATTTT.